Sequencing of this T cell receptor beta chain was carried out in a study of identical twins. Study-level results: Twin-shared out-of-frame alpha sequences showed excess low generation probability. Among beta out-of-frame sequences, excess sharing between twins appeared weaker.

A single record per CDR3 protein comes from TCRdb applying MiXCR to the 5' RACE reads. The data hold about 700,000 distinct CDR3 sequences, with roughly 6% observed a single time. Ten or more counts support this clonotype. What it binds is not known. The germline V gene encodes CDR1 SGHRS and CDR2 YFSETQ. V lost 4 bases and J lost 2; bases outside the gene matches: 6. This CDR3 contains 16 residues. The rearrangement links TRBV5-1 to TRBJ2-3, with 11 bases fitting TRBD2. Material: naive T cells sorted from blood. This clonotype was sampled from a man younger than 35 in good health. As DNA, the CDR3 is TGCGCCAGCAGCGGCGGGACTAGCGGATACACAGATACGCAGTATTTT. Translation: CASSGGTSGYTDTQYF.